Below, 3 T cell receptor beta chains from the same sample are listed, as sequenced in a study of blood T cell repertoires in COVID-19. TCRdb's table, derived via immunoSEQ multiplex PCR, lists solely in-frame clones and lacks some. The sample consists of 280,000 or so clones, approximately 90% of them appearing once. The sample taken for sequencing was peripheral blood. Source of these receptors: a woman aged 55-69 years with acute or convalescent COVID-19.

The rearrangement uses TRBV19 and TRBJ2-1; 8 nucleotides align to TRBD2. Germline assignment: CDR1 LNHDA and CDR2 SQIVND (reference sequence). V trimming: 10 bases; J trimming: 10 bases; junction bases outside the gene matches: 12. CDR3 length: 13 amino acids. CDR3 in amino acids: CATRTSYPGEQFF. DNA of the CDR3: TGTGCCACTCGGACTAGCTACCCCGGGGAGCAGTTCTTC.

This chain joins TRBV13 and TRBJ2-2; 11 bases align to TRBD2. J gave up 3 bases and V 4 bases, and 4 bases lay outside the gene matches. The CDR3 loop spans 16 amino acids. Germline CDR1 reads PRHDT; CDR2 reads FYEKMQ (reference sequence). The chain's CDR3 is CASSSRLAGHTGELFF. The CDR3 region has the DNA TGTGCCAGCAGCTCCCGACTAGCGGGACACACCGGGGAGCTGTTTTTT.

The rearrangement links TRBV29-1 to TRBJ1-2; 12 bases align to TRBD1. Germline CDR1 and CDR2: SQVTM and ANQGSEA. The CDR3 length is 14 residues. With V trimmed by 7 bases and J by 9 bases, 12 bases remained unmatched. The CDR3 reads CSAGTGGSGVRYTF. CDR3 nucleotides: TGCAGCGCTGGGACAGGGGGCTCAGGGGTGCGCTACACCTTC. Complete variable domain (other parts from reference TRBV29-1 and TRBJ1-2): SAVISQKPSRDICQRGTSLTIQCQVDSQVTMMFWYRQQPGQSLTLIATANQGSEATYESGFVIDKFPISRPNLTFSTLTVSNMSPEDSSIYLCSAGTGGSGVRYTFGSGTRLTVV.